This T cell receptor beta chain came from a study of neurological immune-mediated disorders. Notes on the study in general: A possible signature was seen in one related-CDR3 cluster, into which phylogenetic grouping placed the repertoires of 18 of 34 multiple sclerosis patients. Because no CDR3 amino acid sequences were shared across subjects by expanded clones, private repertoires were suggested in all groups.

The cDNA came from 5'RACE with 10-nucleotide random UMIs. TCRdb re-called the 5' RACE reads through MiXCR, storing one row per CDR3 protein. Of about 52,000 distinct CDR3 sequences in the sample, more than 3.5% were seen once. V was pared by 7 bases and J by 0 bases, with 12 bases between. The CDR3 spans 13 residues. Germline V gene lookup returns CDR1 SQVTM and CDR2 ANQGSEA. This clonotype occurred many times. What it binds is not known. Specimen: PBMCs. The clonotype was recovered from a man between 60 and 70 years old with multiple sclerosis. The V call is TRBV29-1, the J call TRBJ1-1; D is uncertain. The CDR3: CSAQLGVNTEAFF. The CDR3 bases are TGCAGCGCTCAACTCGGGGTGAACACTGAAGCTTTCTTT.